The clone carrying this T cell receptor (beta chain) has ten or more counts. Its antigen remains unknown. The data are from a study of identical twins. TCRdb fed the 5' RACE reads into MiXCR, producing one record per CDR3 protein. This sample yields 400,000 to 500,000 distinct CDR3 sequences, of which 14% are seen a single time; about 1% belongs to the top ten. Every one of the donors was a healthy Caucasian. V shed 4 bases and J shed 4 bases, with 7 bases lying between them. The germline CDR1 and CDR2 sequences are SQVTM and ANQGSEA. The CDR3 is 11 residues long. Study-wide results and caveats: Insertion counts were lower in abundant cord blood beta clonotypes, a trend that memory repertoires did not show. Models came in too low on out-of-frame TCR alpha sharing in monozygotic twins. Beta out-of-frame sequences showed weaker excess sharing between twins.

The data also belong to a second study, concerning yellow fever vaccine responses in identical twins.

V usage is TRBV29-1 and J usage is TRBJ1-2; D possibly corresponds to TRBD1 (5 bases). This receptor was taken from a woman aged 18 to 35 in good health. The sample comprised CD4+ T cells sorted from blood. The CDR3 DNA follows: TGCAGCGTTGGCAGGGTCTATGGCTACACCTTC. It yields the protein CSVGRVYGYTF. The entire variable domain, with the rest obtained from reference TRBV29-1 and TRBJ1-2, is as follows: SAVISQKPSRDICQRGTSLTIQCQVDSQVTMMFWYRQQPGQSLTLIATANQGSEATYESGFVIDKFPISRPNLTFSTLTVSNMSPEDSSIYLCSVGRVYGYTFGSGTRLTVV.